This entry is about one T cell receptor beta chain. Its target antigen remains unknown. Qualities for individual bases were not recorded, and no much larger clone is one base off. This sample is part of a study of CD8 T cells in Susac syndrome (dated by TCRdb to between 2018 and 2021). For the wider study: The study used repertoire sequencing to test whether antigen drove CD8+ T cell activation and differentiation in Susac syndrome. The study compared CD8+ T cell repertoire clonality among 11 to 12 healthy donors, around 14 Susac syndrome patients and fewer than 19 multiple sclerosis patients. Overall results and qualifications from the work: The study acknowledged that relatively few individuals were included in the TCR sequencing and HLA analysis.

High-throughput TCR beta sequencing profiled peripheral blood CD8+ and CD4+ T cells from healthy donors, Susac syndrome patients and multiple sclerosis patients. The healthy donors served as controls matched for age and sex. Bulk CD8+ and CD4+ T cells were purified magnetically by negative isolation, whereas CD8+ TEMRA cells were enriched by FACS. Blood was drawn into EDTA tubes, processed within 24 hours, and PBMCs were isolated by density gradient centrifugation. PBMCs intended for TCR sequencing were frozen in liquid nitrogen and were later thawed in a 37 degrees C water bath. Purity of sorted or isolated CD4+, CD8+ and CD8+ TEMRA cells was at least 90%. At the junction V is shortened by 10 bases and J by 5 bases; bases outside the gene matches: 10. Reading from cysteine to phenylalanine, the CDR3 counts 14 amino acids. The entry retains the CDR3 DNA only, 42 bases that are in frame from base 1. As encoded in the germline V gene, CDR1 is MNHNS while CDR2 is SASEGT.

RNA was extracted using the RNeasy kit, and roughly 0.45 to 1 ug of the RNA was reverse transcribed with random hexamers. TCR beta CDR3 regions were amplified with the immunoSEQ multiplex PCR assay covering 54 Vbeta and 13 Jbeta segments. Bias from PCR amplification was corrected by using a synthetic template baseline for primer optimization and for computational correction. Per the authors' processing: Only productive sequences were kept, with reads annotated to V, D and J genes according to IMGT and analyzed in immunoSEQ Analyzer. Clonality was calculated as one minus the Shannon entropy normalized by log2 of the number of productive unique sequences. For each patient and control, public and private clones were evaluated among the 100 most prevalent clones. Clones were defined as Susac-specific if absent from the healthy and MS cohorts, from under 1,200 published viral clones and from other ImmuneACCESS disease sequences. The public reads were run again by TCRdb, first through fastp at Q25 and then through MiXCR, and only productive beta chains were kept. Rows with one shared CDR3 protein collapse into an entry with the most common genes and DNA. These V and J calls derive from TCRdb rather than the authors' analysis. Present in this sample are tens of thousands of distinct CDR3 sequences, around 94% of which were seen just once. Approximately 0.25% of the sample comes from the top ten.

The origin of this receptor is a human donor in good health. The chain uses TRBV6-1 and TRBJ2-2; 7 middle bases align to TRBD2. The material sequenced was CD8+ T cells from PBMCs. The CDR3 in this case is CATELARGTGELFF. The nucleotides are TGTGCCACCGAACTAGCGCGGGGAACCGGGGAGCTGTTTTTT.